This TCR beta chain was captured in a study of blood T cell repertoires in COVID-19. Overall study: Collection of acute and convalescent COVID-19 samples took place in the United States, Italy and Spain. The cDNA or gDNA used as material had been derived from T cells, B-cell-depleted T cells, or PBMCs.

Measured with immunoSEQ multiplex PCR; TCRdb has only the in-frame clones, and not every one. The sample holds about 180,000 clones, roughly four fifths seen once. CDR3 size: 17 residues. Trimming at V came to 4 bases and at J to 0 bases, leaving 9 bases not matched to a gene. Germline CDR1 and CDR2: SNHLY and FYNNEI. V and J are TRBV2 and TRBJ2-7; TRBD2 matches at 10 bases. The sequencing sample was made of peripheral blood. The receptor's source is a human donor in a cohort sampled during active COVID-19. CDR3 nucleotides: TGTGCCAGCAGTGCCTACCGCAGGACTAGCGGCTCCTACGAGCAGTACTTC. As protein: CASSAYRRTSGSYEQYF.